This T cell receptor beta chain was documented in a study of shared clonotypes between healthy human individuals. Study conclusions and caveats: Rarefaction curves obtained for sorted subsets showed sequencing incomplete despite large depth. Tissues were not sampled, only blood, and their repertoires likely differ.

Remarks on this clone: No antigen is known for it.

Genomic DNA from each subset was divided evenly over several immunoSEQ plates. Profiling relied on immunoSEQ multiplex PCR, and the TCRdb table lists in-frame clones only, not all of them. The data hold about 2.2 million clones, with around 93% observed a single time. CD45RO-negative cells were positively selected for CCR7, leaving out terminally differentiated effector memory CD45RA+ cells. Sequenced: naive CD8+ T cells from PBMCs. This TCR was recovered from a man aged 18 to 29 in good health. Some clones in this sample may be carry-over from other donors' samples.

This CDR3 reads CASSAMRGELFF. CDR3 coding DNA: TGTGCCAGCAGCGCGATGCGTGGGGAGCTGTTTTTT. This chain links TRBV13 with TRBJ2-2; D unresolved. Germline loops: CDR1 PRHDT, CDR2 FYEKMQ (reference sequence). V was trimmed by 5 bases and J by 8 bases, leaving 9 bases between them. CDR3 length: 12 amino acids.